The 26 T cell receptor beta chains reported below all come from one sample, sequenced in a study of cytomegalovirus exposure and HLA in healthy donors. The PCR used 60 Vbeta and 13 Jbeta primers. The protocol was immunoSEQ multiplex PCR, while the TCRdb copy is restricted to in-frame clones and leaves out a portion. The sample carries approximately 53,000 clones, approximately 72% recorded once. Input material: PBMCs. These TCRs come from a woman aged 45-59 years in good health and CMV-seronegative.

This clone came up a few times. At one end the junction does not follow the germline gene, possibly because of a read error. CDR3 amino acids: CASSWDSSYNDQFF. CDR3 DNA: TGCGCCAGCAGCTGGGACAGCTCCTACAATGACCAGTTCTTC. This chain links TRBV5-1 with TRBJ2-1, with 7 bases lining up with TRBD1. Germline V gene data show CDR1 as SGHRS and CDR2 as YFSETQ. CDR3 length: 14 amino acids. Using reference TRBV5-1 and TRBJ2-1 for the parts outside the CDR3, the full variable domain is KAGVTQTPRYLIKTRGQQVTLSCSPISGHRSVSWYQQTPGQGLQFLFEYFSETQRNKGNFPGRFSGRQFSNSRSEMNVSTLELGDSALYLCASSWDSSYNDQFFGPGTRLTVL.

This chain uses TRBV6-1 with TRBJ1-4; 9 bases line up with TRBD1. The CDR3 runs to 14 residues. Germline V CDR1 and CDR2: MNHNS, SASEGT. J was trimmed by 5 bases and V by 8 bases; bases with no gene match: 6. CDR3 loop: CASGTTGGNEKLFF. Here the CDR3 DNA reads TGTGCCAGCGGAACAACAGGGGGCAATGAAAAACTGTTTTTT.

On this clone itself: The CDR3 does not end in the conserved phenylalanine or tryptophan, so this is likely a read error. This chain joins TRBV19 and TRBJ1-5; TRBD1 matches at 10 bases. V lost 4 bases to trimming and J lost 7 bases; unmatched junction nucleotides: 10. CDR3 length: 16 residues. Germline V gene data show CDR1 as LNHDA and CDR2 as SQIVND (reference sequence). In DNA form, the CDR3 reads TGTGCCAGTAGTAGTTGGGGACAGGGGTTTTGGCAGCCCCAGCATGTT. Its translation is CASSSWGQGFWQPQHV.

This clone has just a few counts. The chain has TRBV2 and TRBJ2-2; no definite D call. Trimming stripped 2 bases from V and 0 bases from J, with 4 bases between. Germline V lookup: CDR1 SNHLY, CDR2 FYNNEI. This CDR3 comprises 14 residues. CDR3 sequence (DNA): TGTGCCAGCAGTGAAATCTCGAACACCGGGGAGCTGTTTTTT. This encodes CASSEISNTGELFF.

This clone was recorded only once. The CDR3 reads CAWSYLPGQPTQYF. The CDR3 coding sequence is TGTGCCTGGAGTTATCTACCCGGACAGCCTACGCAGTATTTT. The chain joins TRBV30 to TRBJ2-3; D is perhaps TRBD1 (6 bases). This CDR3 is built from 14 residues. Germline V gene data show CDR1 as GTSNPN and CDR2 as SVGIG (reference sequence). V was cut by 2 bases and J by 8 bases, with 17 bases left in between.

The chain uses TRBV6-5 and TRBJ1-6, with a possible D match to TRBD1 (5 bases). Germline V gene lookup returns CDR1 MNHEY and CDR2 SVGAGI. V was shortened by 5 bases and J by 9 bases, with 17 bases between the two germline ends. This CDR3 comprises 15 residues. The CDR3 DNA sequence: TGTGCCAGCAGTCGTCGCAACCCGGGGGGTTCACCCCTCCACTTT. As protein: CASSRRNPGGSPLHF.

The rearrangement uses TRBV28 and TRBJ1-1; D is perhaps TRBD1 (6 bases). The V and J ends lost 4 bases and 8 bases respectively, with 14 bases between them. The CDR3 is made up of 13 amino acids. The germline V gene encodes CDR1 MDHEN and CDR2 SYDVKM. The CDR3 is CASSSSGGGEAFF. CDR3 in DNA: TGTGCCAGCAGTTCGAGCGGGGGCGGGGAAGCTTTCTTT.

V gene TRBV7-6 combines with J gene TRBJ2-5; possibly TRBD2 for D (6 bases). Germline-derived CDR1 and CDR2 are SGHVS and FNYEAQ. The V and J ends lost 5 bases and 2 bases respectively, with 12 bases between them. This CDR3 comprises 14 residues. CDR3 in DNA: TGTGCCAGCAGCCTACACGGGGGACAAGAGACCCAGTACTTC. Translating gives CASSLHGGQETQYF.

This clone came up a few times. Other DNA sequences from this sample encode an identical CDR3 as well. The chain has TRBV7-6 and TRBJ1-2; the D is unclear. The germline V gene has CDR1 SGHVS and CDR2 FNYEAQ. This CDR3 has 14 residues. The V gene lost 3 bases and the J gene lost 2 bases, with 10 bases spanning the gap. CDR3 coding DNA: TGTGCCAGCAGCTTCTCCACAGAGAACTATGGCTACACCTTC. It specifies CASSFSTENYGYTF.

Turning to this clone: A far larger clone lies a single base away; this is likely a read error. Other DNA sequences from this sample encode an identical CDR3 as well. This sequence joins TRBV9 and TRBJ2-1; TRBD2 is a possible D gene (5 bases). Looked up from germline, CDR1 is SGDLS and CDR2 is YYNGEE. The CDR3 totals 15 residues. V lost 1 base and J 6 bases, leaving 14 bases between the germline ends. This chain's CDR3 is CASSVRNGIGNEQFF. The CDR3 nucleotides read TGTGCCAGCAGCGTAAGAAACGGGATCGGCAATGAGCAGTTCTTC.

This sequence joins TRBV28 and TRBJ1-2; D is unresolved. The CDR3 covers 13 residues. Germline CDR1 MDHEN, CDR2 SYDVKM. Trimming removed 2 bases at V and 9 bases at J, with 13 bases between. In DNA form, the CDR3 reads TGTGCCAGCAGTTTAGTACAGACAAGAAGCTACACCTTC. It codes for CASSLVQTRSYTF.

This CDR3 reads CASRVGTSGRPETQYF. As DNA, the CDR3 is TGCGCCAGCAGGGTCGGGACTAGCGGGAGACCAGAGACCCAGTACTTC. V and J are TRBV5-1 and TRBJ2-5; 14 bases map to TRBD2. This CDR3 is 16 amino acids long. CDR1 and CDR2 from the germline V gene are SGHRS and YFSETQ. V shed 5 bases, J shed 4 bases, and the junction held 7 bases outside the gene matches.

This clone is categorized as large. Other DNA sequences in the sample encode the same CDR3. This chain connects TRBV7-3 to TRBJ2-5; D perhaps matches TRBD2 (5 bases). The CDR3 covers 14 residues. From germline, CDR1 is SGHTA and CDR2 FQGTGA. The V gene lost 8 bases and the J gene lost 5 bases, with 18 bases spanning the gap. CDR3 DNA sequence: TGTGCCAGCGAGACTCCGGGATGGCGTGAGACCCAGTACTTC. Translated, it gives CASETPGWRETQYF.

J is TRBJ2-5 and V is TRBV19; perhaps TRBD2 as D (6 bases). Per germline, CDR1 LNHDA and CDR2 SQIVND (reference sequence). The germline V and J ends were trimmed by 3 bases and 5 bases, with 13 bases remaining between them. This CDR3 is built from 14 residues. The CDR3 loop reads CASSIRGTGETQYF. CDR3 coding DNA: TGTGCCAGTAGTATTCGAGGGACTGGTGAGACCCAGTACTTC.

The J gene is TRBJ2-1, the V gene TRBV6-6, with 8 bases identical to TRBD1. The V segment lost 2 bases and the J segment 0 bases; nucleotides outside the gene matches: 3. The germline gives CDR1 MNHNY, CDR2 SVGAGI (reference sequence). This CDR3 spans 16 amino acids. The CDR3 loop is CASSYLTGGSYNEQFF. CDR3 in DNA: TGTGCCAGCAGTTACCTTACAGGGGGCTCCTACAATGAGCAGTTCTTC.

The CDR3 sequence is CASSDPGQGNTEAFF. The CDR3, as DNA: TGTGCCAGCAGTGACCCGGGACAGGGTAACACTGAAGCTTTCTTT. The gene calls are TRBV6-6 and TRBJ1-1; TRBD1 matches at 9 bases. The CDR3 runs 15 residues. Germline V gives CDR1 MNHNY, CDR2 SVGAGI (reference sequence). The V segment lost 5 bases and the J segment 2 bases; nucleotides outside the gene matches: 6.

This chain connects TRBV5-4 to TRBJ1-2, with D tentatively TRBD1 (6 bases). This CDR3 has 15 amino acids. V gave up 1 base and J gave up 2 bases, with 12 bases separating them. Germline CDR1 reads SGHNT; CDR2 reads YYREEE (reference sequence). CDR3 amino acids: CASSLLGQQNYGYTF. In DNA, the CDR3 is TGTGCCAGCAGCTTGCTAGGACAGCAGAACTATGGCTACACCTTC.

This clone is medium-sized (0.01 to 0.1%) within its sample. This chain links TRBV29-1 with TRBJ2-7, with 11 bases identical to TRBD2. This CDR3 contains 15 residues. The J segment lost 2 bases and the V segment lost 3 bases, leaving 6 bases of the junction unmatched. Per germline, CDR1 SQVTM and CDR2 ANQGSEA. The CDR3 DNA is TGCAGCGTTGAGTCGGGGACTAGCGGTCCCTACGAGCAGTACTTC. Translation gives CSVESGTSGPYEQYF.

This rearrangement joins TRBV7-9 to TRBJ2-3; TRBD1 matches 8 bases. The V gene end was trimmed by 5 bases and the J gene end by 2 bases; junction bases not matched to a gene: 9. Looked up from germline, CDR1 is SEHNR and CDR2 is FQNEAQ (reference sequence). The CDR3 totals 16 residues. CDR3 nucleotides: TGTGCCAGCAGCCCAGGGGGCGCGGGCGCCACAGATACGCAGTATTTT. Its translation is CASSPGGAGATDTQYF.

The CDR3 spells CASSLTGSLKPYEQYF. The CDR3 DNA is TGTGCCAGCAGCCTCACCGGGTCCTTAAAACCCTACGAGCAGTACTTC. The chain is built from TRBV7-8 and TRBJ2-7; D not resolved. Trimming removed 5 bases at V and 2 bases at J, with 19 bases between. The CDR3 covers 16 residues. Germline assignment: CDR1 SGHVS and CDR2 FQNEAQ.

The genes are TRBV14 and TRBJ2-3; D unresolved. Per germline, CDR1 SGHDN and CDR2 FVKESK. The CDR3 contains 16 residues. The ends were cut back, 2 bases at V and 1 base at J, with 13 bases in the middle. CDR3 DNA: TGTGCCAGCAGCCAAAATGGCCACCGGGGCACAGATACGCAGTATTTT. Protein product: CASSQNGHRGTDTQYF.

The chain has TRBV6-1 and TRBJ2-7, with D unresolved. The V and J ends lost 1 base and 5 bases respectively, with 3 bases between them. Germline V gene sequence: CDR1 MNHNS, CDR2 SASEGT. The CDR3 covers 11 residues. In DNA form, the CDR3 reads TGTGCCAGCAGTGAAGGGCACGAGCAGTACTTC. Protein sequence: CASSEGHEQYF.

In its sample, this clone was seen once. This chain connects TRBV7-8 to TRBJ2-5; D gene ambiguous. CDR1 and CDR2 (germline): SGHVS, FQNEAQ. Trimming left V 0 bases short and J 0 bases short, with 8 bases between. This CDR3 is 15 amino acids long. CDR3 amino acids: CASSLAPADQETQYF. Here the CDR3 DNA reads TGTGCCAGCAGCTTAGCGCCCGCAGACCAAGAGACCCAGTACTTC.

The chain employs TRBV28 and TRBJ2-3, with TRBD1 as a possible D gene (6 bases). Germline V gene sequence: CDR1 MDHEN, CDR2 SYDVKM. The CDR3 is made up of 14 amino acids. Trimming shortened V by 6 bases and J by 4 bases, and 14 bases separated the two germline ends. CDR3 in amino acids: CASSLTGYADTQYF. CDR3 nucleotides: TGTGCCAGCAGCTTAACAGGGTATGCAGATACGCAGTATTTT.

The genes are TRBV11-2 and TRBJ2-1; 8 bases are shared with TRBD2. V lost 2 bases to trimming and J lost 6 bases; unmatched junction nucleotides: 6. There are 15 residues in the CDR3. Germline CDR1 and CDR2: SGHAT and FQNNGV. In nucleotides, the CDR3 is TGTGCCAGCAGCTTAATGGCTAGCGGGCTCAATGAGCAGTTCTTC. It is translated as CASSLMASGLNEQFF.

The chain employs TRBV5-1 and TRBJ2-5; TRBD1 matches 7 bases. In germline, CDR1 is SGHRS, CDR2 YFSETQ. V shed 4 bases, J shed 2 bases, and the junction held 8 bases outside the gene matches. CDR3 length: 15 residues. In nucleotides, the CDR3 is TGCGCCAGCAGCCGACAGGGACCACATCAAGAGACCCAGTACTTC. Protein sequence: CASSRQGPHQETQYF.